The clone carrying this TCR beta chain has only a few counts. Its antigen is as yet unknown. These donors, healthy bone marrow donors, were studied. The data were taken from a study of cytomegalovirus exposure and HLA in healthy donors. Study-level points and caveats: Segments of the TCR beta V type were, in most cases, productive about 87% or about 30% of the time in an earlier analysis.

The PCR employed 60 Vbeta primers together with 13 Jbeta primers. Clones were read by immunoSEQ multiplex PCR, and TCRdb kept only the in-frame ones, dropping some. This sample has 150,000 to 200,000 clones, with roughly 84% found just once. The sequenced material came from PBMCs. The TCR originated in a girl aged 2 to 9 in good health and CMV-seropositive.

The CDR3 sequence is CASSLLIRQGTGEQYF. For the CDR3, the DNA is TGCGCCAGCAGTCTCCTCATCAGACAGGGTACAGGCGAGCAGTACTTC. This rearrangement joins TRBV5-1 to TRBJ2-7, with 7 bases that match TRBD1. This CDR3 comprises 16 residues. Trimming took 5 bases from V and 6 from J; bases not matched to a gene: 17. Germline V lookup: CDR1 SGHRS, CDR2 YFSETQ.